This T cell receptor (beta chain) was sequenced in a study of cytomegalovirus exposure and HLA in healthy donors. Study-level results: Among TCR sequences, most were rare, though some public TCRs appeared in many donors. Within the data, a cluster of highly shared sequence variants was likely a sequencing artifact. In a later analysis, HLA-associated TCR beta chains were more clonally expanded than equally common others. It was in a later analysis that TCR association rates were seen to vary by HLA locus, highest for DRB1 and lowest for HLA-C.

Comments on this clone: The antigen is undetermined.

PCR was performed using 60 Vbeta and 13 Jbeta primers. Clones were read by immunoSEQ multiplex PCR, and TCRdb kept only the in-frame ones, dropping some. The repertoire holds 100,000 to 150,000 clones, with around three quarters as singletons. The sequence was collected from a man between 25 and 39 years old in good health and CMV-seronegative. The sequencing sample was made of PBMCs.

The CDR3 spells CATRKGGTSPPEQFF. The CDR3, as DNA: TGTGCCACCAGAAAGGGAGGGACCAGCCCACCTGAGCAGTTCTTC. The genes are TRBV15 and TRBJ2-1; 7 nucleotides agree with TRBD2. Germline CDR1 and CDR2: LNHNV and YYDKDF (reference sequence). V dropped 6 bases and J dropped 9; count of bases not matched to a gene: 14. The CDR3 has 15 residues.